Shown below are 28 T cell receptor beta chains from a single sample sequenced in a study of memory CD4+ T cells and cytomegalovirus serostatus. Single viable CD3+CD4+CD8-CD45RO+ cells were sorted as the memory CD4+ T cells. The repertoire was sequenced with immunoSEQ multiplex PCR; TCRdb's copy has only in-frame clones and lacks some. The sample holds about 50,000 clones, 78% seen once. The source material was memory CD4+ T cells from blood. Receptors were obtained from an adult in good health and CMV-seronegative.

V gene TRBV5-1 combines with J gene TRBJ2-3; D uncertain. CDR1 is SGHRS and CDR2 is YFSETQ in the germline V gene. Trimming took off 4 bases at V and 5 bases at J, with 14 bases between the two ends. CDR3 length: 14 amino acids. The CDR3 DNA reads as TGCGCCAGCAGCACCCGACCCGCGCAAGATACGCAGTATTTT. Protein sequence: CASSTRPAQDTQYF.

V gene TRBV10-2 combines with J gene TRBJ2-1, with 7 bases matching TRBD2. V dropped 10 bases and J dropped 3; count of bases not matched to a gene: 9. Germline V gene sequence: CDR1 WSHSY, CDR2 SAAADI. The CDR3 has 14 residues. The DNA of the CDR3 is TGCGCCACCCTGAGGGGCGGGAGCTACAATGAGCAGTTCTTC. It specifies CATLRGGSYNEQFF.

This clone was seen just once. This chain connects TRBV6-4 to TRBJ1-5; no clear D gene. Trimming pared 2 bases from V and 11 bases from J, leaving 4 bases between. Germline CDR1 MRHNA, CDR2 SNTAGT. This CDR3 is 10 amino acids long. This CDR3 reads CASSDGAQHF. The DNA of the CDR3 is TGTGCCAGCAGTGACGGGGCCCAGCATTTT.

Here the CDR3 reads CASKMVAGSYEQYF. The DNA for the CDR3 is TGTGCCAGCAAGATGGTAGCGGGATCCTACGAGCAGTACTTC. The V gene is TRBV6-5, the J gene TRBJ2-7; TRBD2 aligns across 8 bases. Per the germline V gene, CDR1 is MNHEY and CDR2 is SVGAGI. V lost 7 bases to trimming and J lost 1 base; unmatched junction nucleotides: 6. This CDR3 has 14 residues.

The rearrangement joins TRBV7-9 to TRBJ2-1; 8 bases are shared with TRBD1. The junction had 4 bases not matched to a gene; V was cut back by 3 bases and J by 3 bases. The CDR3 runs 15 residues. Germline V gives CDR1 SEHNR, CDR2 FQNEAQ (reference sequence). CDR3 protein: CASSLQGAFYNEQFF. In DNA, the CDR3 is TGTGCCAGCAGCTTGCAGGGGGCTTTCTACAATGAGCAGTTCTTC.

The chain joins TRBV27 to TRBJ1-5; D possibly corresponds to TRBD1 (6 bases). CDR1 is MNHEY and CDR2 is SMNVEV in the germline V gene (reference sequence). Trimming took 3 bases from V and 2 from J, leaving 14 bases between them. The CDR3 length is 16 residues. The CDR3 nucleotides are TGTGCCAGCAGTTTTCAAGGAGGGGGTGGCAATCAGCCCCAGCATTTT. Translation gives CASSFQGGGGNQPQHF.

V is TRBV6-1 and J is TRBJ2-2; possible D gene TRBD2, 5 bases. Per the germline V gene, CDR1 is MNHNS and CDR2 is SASEGT. This CDR3 has 14 residues. V lost 10 bases to trimming and J lost 4 bases, with 16 bases between them. The CDR3 DNA reads TGTGCCAACCCTACCGGGATATCCACCGGGGAGCTGTTTTTT. Its translation is CANPTGISTGELFF.

This clone was seen more than once but under ten times. The chain combines TRBV19 with TRBJ2-4; 9 positions agree with TRBD1. Germline trimming cut 11 bases from V and 0 bases from J; bases unmatched to any gene: 11. Germline V lookup: CDR1 LNHDA, CDR2 SQIVND (reference sequence). The CDR3 sequence is 16 residues long. The CDR3 here is CASGQGRGLAKNIQYF. In DNA form, the CDR3 reads TGTGCCTCCGGACAGGGGCGAGGATTAGCCAAAAACATTCAGTACTTC.

This chain connects TRBV5-1 to TRBJ2-2; no definite D call. CDR3 length: 15 residues. Looked up from germline, CDR1 is SGHRS and CDR2 is YFSETQ. Trimming took off 6 bases at V and 0 bases at J, with 12 bases between the two ends. This CDR3 reads CASTMSEPNTGELFF. Here the CDR3 DNA reads TGCGCCAGCACGATGTCTGAGCCGAACACCGGGGAGCTGTTTTTT.

This clone has more than one count but fewer than ten. The CDR3 spells CASSLEFAEAFF. The CDR3 nucleotides read TGTGCCAGCAGCCTTGAGTTCGCTGAAGCTTTCTTT. This chain uses TRBV2 with TRBJ1-1; D ambiguous. The CDR3 totals 12 residues. The germline V gene has CDR1 SNHLY and CDR2 FYNNEI. V was cut by 6 bases and J by 6 bases, with 11 bases left in between.

The table lists this clone with a count of one. The rearrangement links TRBV18 to TRBJ1-2; the match to TRBD1 covers 11 bases. CDR3 length: 14 amino acids. Germline CDR1 reads KGHSH; CDR2 reads LQKENI. V lost 5 bases, J lost 6 bases, and 5 bases stayed unmatched. This CDR3 is CASSSGQGANGYTF. The CDR3 nucleotides read TGTGCCAGCTCAAGCGGACAGGGGGCCAATGGCTACACCTTC.

The J gene is TRBJ1-5, the V gene TRBV27; D is uncertain. The V and J ends lost 2 bases and 1 base respectively, with 21 bases between them. CDR1 MNHEY and CDR2 SMNVEV come from the germline V gene (reference sequence). The CDR3 length is 19 residues. CDR3 sequence (DNA): TGTGCCAGCAGTTTAGCGGCCAGGAGTCCGGGTTTAAGCAATCAGCCCCAGCATTTT. It encodes CASSLAARSPGLSNQPQHF.

The J gene is TRBJ1-4, the V gene TRBV7-9, with a weak D call TRBD1 (6 bases). V lost 7 bases and J 5 bases, leaving 14 bases between the germline ends. Germline V gene lookup returns CDR1 SEHNR and CDR2 FQNEAQ (reference sequence). The CDR3 loop spans 14 amino acids. The CDR3 here is CASKRGAENEKLFF. Here the CDR3 DNA reads TGTGCCAGCAAGCGGGGGGCGGAGAATGAAAAACTGTTTTTT.

The rearrangement uses TRBV11-2 and TRBJ2-3, with D maybe TRBD2 (5 bases). V shed 1 base and J shed 1 base, with 12 bases lying between them. This CDR3 contains 16 residues. CDR1 and CDR2 from the germline V gene are SGHAT and FQNNGV. In DNA form, the CDR3 reads TGTGCCAGCAGCTTAGGCTCTAGAGCGGGCACAGATACGCAGTATTTT. This encodes CASSLGSRAGTDTQYF.

The V and J genes are TRBV7-9 and TRBJ2-2, with D perhaps TRBD1 or TRBD2 (5 bases each). Per the germline V gene, CDR1 is SEHNR and CDR2 is FQNEAQ (reference sequence). The CDR3 extends over 13 amino acids. Trimming took off 0 bases at V and 10 bases at J, with 9 bases between the two ends. The CDR3, as DNA: TGTGCCAGCAGCTTAGCGAGGGGAGAGGAGCTGTTTTTT. This codes for CASSLARGEELFF.

This clone appeared a single time. The rearrangement joins TRBV7-2 to TRBJ1-2; no clear D. Between the trimmed V and J ends, which lost 0 bases and 0 bases, there was a span of 11 bases. CDR3 length equals 16 residues. The germline V gene encodes CDR1 SGHTA and CDR2 FQGNSA. The CDR3 DNA reads as TGTGCCAGCAGCTTAGCGTACGGCAGTACTAACTATGGCTACACCTTC. This sequence encodes CASSLAYGSTNYGYTF. Filled out from reference TRBV7-2 and TRBJ1-2, the complete variable domain reads GAGVSQSPSNKVTEKGKDVELRCDPISGHTALYWYRQSLGQGLEFLIYFQGNSAPDKSGLPSDRFSAERTGGSVSTLTIQRTQQEDSAVYLCASSLAYGSTNYGYTFGSGTRLTVV.

This chain connects TRBV2 to TRBJ1-2; possible D gene TRBD1, 5 bases. Trimming removed 8 bases at V and 3 bases at J, with 7 bases between. Looked up from germline, CDR1 is SNHLY and CDR2 is FYNNEI. The CDR3 runs to 11 residues. The CDR3 DNA sequence: TGTGCCAGCGCAGGGCACTATGGCTACACCTTC. It encodes CASAGHYGYTF.

The gene calls are TRBV19 and TRBJ2-5, with 7 nucleotides matching TRBD2. The CDR3 is 13 amino acids. The germline V gene encodes CDR1 LNHDA and CDR2 SQIVND (reference sequence). J gave up 5 bases and V 11 bases, and 11 bases lay outside the gene matches. The CDR3: CAVAPTSRETQYF. The DNA for the CDR3 is TGTGCCGTGGCCCCGACTAGCAGGGAGACCCAGTACTTC.

This clone was observed a handful of times. Here the CDR3 DNA reads TGTGCCAGCAGCCCCCCGAGGGGGGGCACAGATACGCAGTATTTT. It codes for CASSPPRGGTDTQYF. The J gene is TRBJ2-3, the V gene TRBV7-8; the D gene could be TRBD1 or TRBD2 (6 bases each). Germline V lookup: CDR1 SGHVS, CDR2 FQNEAQ. V shed 5 bases and J shed 1 base, with 13 bases lying between them. This CDR3 has 15 residues.

V is TRBV10-3 and J is TRBJ1-1, with 7 bases identical to TRBD1. The CDR3 runs to 12 residues. Trimming at V came to 3 bases and at J to 10 bases, leaving 5 bases not matched to a gene. Looked up from germline, CDR1 is ENHRY and CDR2 is SYGVKD. CDR3 sequence (DNA): TGTGCCATCAGTGAACAGGGGACCCGAGCTTTCTTT. It yields the protein CAISEQGTRAFF.

This chain uses TRBV7-9 with TRBJ2-7; 8 nucleotides agree with TRBD1. After removal of 5 bases from V and 2 bases from J, the junction contained 8 bases not matched to a gene. Germline CDR1 reads SEHNR; CDR2 reads FQNEAQ (reference sequence). This CDR3 is built from 15 residues. The CDR3 DNA follows: TGTGCCAGCAGCGCCAGGGGGCAGAACCCCTACGAGCAGTACTTC. Amino acids: CASSARGQNPYEQYF.

The chain links TRBV29-1 to TRBJ1-1; TRBD1 matches at 7 bases. The CDR3 is 13 amino acids. CDR1 and CDR2 from the germline V gene are SQVTM and ANQGSEA. J gave up 0 bases and V 6 bases, and 4 bases lay outside the gene matches. The CDR3, as DNA: TGCAGCGTGCTGGGACAGATGAACACTGAAGCTTTCTTT. Protein sequence: CSVLGQMNTEAFF. The variable domain in full, with the rest retrieved from reference TRBV29-1 and TRBJ1-1, is SAVISQKPSRDICQRGTSLTIQCQVDSQVTMMFWYRQQPGQSLTLIATANQGSEATYESGFVIDKFPISRPNLTFSTLTVSNMSPEDSSIYLCSVLGQMNTEAFFGQGTRLTVV.

The genes are TRBV27 and TRBJ1-5; 8 nucleotides match TRBD1. J gave up 5 bases and V 5 bases, and 8 bases lay outside the gene matches. This CDR3 is 15 amino acids long. Looked up from germline, CDR1 is MNHEY and CDR2 is SMNVEV (reference sequence). The CDR3: CASSPFTGGDQPQHF. In DNA, the CDR3 is TGTGCCAGCAGTCCCTTCACAGGGGGAGATCAGCCCCAGCATTTT.

The chain recombines TRBV6-5 with TRBJ2-1; 7 bases align to TRBD1. This CDR3 comprises 15 residues. V lost 6 bases, J lost 4 bases, and 9 bases stayed unmatched. Per the germline V gene, CDR1 is MNHEY and CDR2 is SVGAGI. The CDR3 DNA follows: TGTGCCAGCAGCAGGGGGACGGACTTTTACAATGAGCAGTTCTTC. Translation gives CASSRGTDFYNEQFF.

The rearrangement uses TRBV5-1 and TRBJ2-5; 10 bases are a match to TRBD1. CDR3 size: 13 residues. With 4 bases clipped from V and 8 bases from J, the junction kept 5 bases outside the gene matches. CDR1 and CDR2 (germline): SGHRS, YFSETQ. CDR3 sequence reads: CASSIGTGVTQYF. In DNA form, the CDR3 reads TGCGCCAGCAGCATCGGGACAGGGGTCACCCAGTACTTC.

This chain joins TRBV5-1 and TRBJ2-3; TRBD2 agrees at 14 bases. The CDR3 is 16 residues long. With 4 bases clipped from V and 4 bases from J, the junction kept 5 bases outside the gene matches. In germline, CDR1 is SGHRS, CDR2 YFSETQ. The CDR3 DNA sequence: TGCGCCAGCAGCGGGGGACTAGCGGGAGCCTCAGATACGCAGTATTTT. This encodes CASSGGLAGASDTQYF.

The rearrangement joins TRBV18 to TRBJ1-1; 10 positions match TRBD1. Per germline, CDR1 KGHSH and CDR2 LQKENI. This CDR3 is built from 14 residues. With V trimmed by 6 bases and J by 4 bases, 5 bases remained unmatched. CDR3 bases: TGTGCCAGCTCGTCGACAGGGGGCGGCACTGAAGCTTTCTTT. This gives the protein CASSSTGGGTEAFF.

This clone has a handful of counts. The chain recombines TRBV6-5 with TRBJ2-2; D perhaps matches TRBD2 (5 bases). With 8 bases removed from V and 0 bases from J, the gap between germline ends came to 13 bases. CDR1 and CDR2 (germline): MNHEY, SVGAGI. The CDR3 is made up of 15 amino acids. CDR3 coding DNA: TGTGCCAGCCACCCCCTAGCTACGAACACCGGGGAGCTGTTTTTT. Its protein is CASHPLATNTGELFF.